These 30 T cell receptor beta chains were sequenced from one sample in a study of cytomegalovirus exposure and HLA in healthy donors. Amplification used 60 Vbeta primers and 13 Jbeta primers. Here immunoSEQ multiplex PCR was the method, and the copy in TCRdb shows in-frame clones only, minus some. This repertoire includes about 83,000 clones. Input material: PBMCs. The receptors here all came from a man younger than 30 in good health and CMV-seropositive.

This CDR3 is CASSLQGWYNEQFF. CDR3 DNA sequence: TGTGCCAGCAGCTTACAGGGATGGTACAATGAGCAGTTCTTC. This chain connects TRBV5-6 to TRBJ2-1; the D gene is possibly TRBD1 (6 bases). This CDR3 region has 14 residues. V was cut by 2 bases and J by 4 bases, with 10 bases left in between. The germline gives CDR1 SGHDT, CDR2 YYEEEE.

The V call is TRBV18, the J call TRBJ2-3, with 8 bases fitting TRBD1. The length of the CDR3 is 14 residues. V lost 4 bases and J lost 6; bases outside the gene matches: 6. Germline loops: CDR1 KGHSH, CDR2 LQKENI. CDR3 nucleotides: TGTGCCAGCTCACGGACAGGGAAGGAGGATACGCAGTATTTT. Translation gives CASSRTGKEDTQYF. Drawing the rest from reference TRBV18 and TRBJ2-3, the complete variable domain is NAGVMQNPRHLVRRRGQEARLRCSPMKGHSHVYWYRQLPEEGLKFMVYLQKENIIDESGMPKERFSAEFPKEGPSILRIQQVVRGDSAAYFCASSRTGKEDTQYFGPGTRLTVL.

This CDR3 is CASSHGGNEAFF. CDR3 DNA sequence: TGTGCCAGCAGCCACGGTGGTAATGAAGCTTTCTTT. The rearrangement links TRBV11-2 to TRBJ1-1; no clear D gene. CDR1 and CDR2 from the germline V gene are SGHAT and FQNNGV. The CDR3 extends over 12 amino acids. Trimming took 5 bases from V and 7 from J, leaving 11 bases between them.

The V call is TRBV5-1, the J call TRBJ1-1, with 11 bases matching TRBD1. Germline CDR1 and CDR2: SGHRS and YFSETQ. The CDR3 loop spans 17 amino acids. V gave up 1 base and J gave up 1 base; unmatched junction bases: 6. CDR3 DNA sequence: TGCGCCAGCAGCTTGTTTGGGACAGGGGGGCCGAACACTGAAGCTTTCTTT. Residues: CASSLFGTGGPNTEAFF.

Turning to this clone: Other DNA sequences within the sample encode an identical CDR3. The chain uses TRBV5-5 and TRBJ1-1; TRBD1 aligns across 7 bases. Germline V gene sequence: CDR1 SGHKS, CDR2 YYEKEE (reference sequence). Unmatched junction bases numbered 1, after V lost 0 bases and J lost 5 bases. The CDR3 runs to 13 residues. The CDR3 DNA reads TGTGCCAGCAGCTTGGGGACAGGTACTGAAGCTTTCTTT. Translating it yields CASSLGTGTEAFF. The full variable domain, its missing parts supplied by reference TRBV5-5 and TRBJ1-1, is DAGVTQSPTHLIKTRGQQVTLRCSPISGHKSVSWYQQVLGQGPQFIFQYYEKEERGRGNFPDRFSARQFPNYSSELNVNALLLGDSALYLCASSLGTGTEAFFGQGTRLTVV.

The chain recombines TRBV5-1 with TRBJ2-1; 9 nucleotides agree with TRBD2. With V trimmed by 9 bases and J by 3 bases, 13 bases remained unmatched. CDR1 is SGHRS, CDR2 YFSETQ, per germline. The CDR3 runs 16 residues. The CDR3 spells CATSLGASGDYNEQFF. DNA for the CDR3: TGCGCCACTTCCCTCGGGGCTAGCGGGGACTACAATGAGCAGTTCTTC.

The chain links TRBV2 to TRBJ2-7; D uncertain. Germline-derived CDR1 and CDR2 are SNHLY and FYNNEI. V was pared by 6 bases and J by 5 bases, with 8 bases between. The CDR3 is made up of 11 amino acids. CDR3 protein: CASRQAHEQYF. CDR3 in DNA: TGTGCCAGCAGGCAAGCCCACGAGCAGTACTTC.

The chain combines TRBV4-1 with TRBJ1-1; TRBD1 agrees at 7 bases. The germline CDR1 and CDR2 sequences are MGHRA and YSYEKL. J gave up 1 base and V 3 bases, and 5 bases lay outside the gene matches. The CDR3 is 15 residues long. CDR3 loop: CASSHGQAGNTEAFF. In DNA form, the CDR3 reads TGCGCCAGCAGCCACGGACAGGCCGGGAACACTGAAGCTTTCTTT.

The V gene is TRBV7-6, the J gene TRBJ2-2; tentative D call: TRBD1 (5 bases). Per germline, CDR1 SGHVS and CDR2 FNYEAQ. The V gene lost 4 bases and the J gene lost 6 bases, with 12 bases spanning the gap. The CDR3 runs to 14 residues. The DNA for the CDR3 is TGTGCCAGCAGCTCTTCAGGGTTCGCCGGGGAGCTGTTTTTT. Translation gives CASSSSGFAGELFF.

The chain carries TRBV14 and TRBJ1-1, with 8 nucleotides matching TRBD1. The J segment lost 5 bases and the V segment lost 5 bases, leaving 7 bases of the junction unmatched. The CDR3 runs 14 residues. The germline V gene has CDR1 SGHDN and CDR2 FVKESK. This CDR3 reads CASSSRQGRTEAFF. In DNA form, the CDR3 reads TGTGCCAGCAGCTCCAGACAGGGGAGAACTGAAGCTTTCTTT. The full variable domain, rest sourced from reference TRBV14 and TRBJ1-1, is EAGVTQFPSHSVIEKGQTVTLRCDPISGHDNLYWYRRVMGKEIKFLLHFVKESKQDESGMPNNRFLAERTGGTYSTLKVQPAELEDSGVYFCASSSRQGRTEAFFGQGTRLTVV.

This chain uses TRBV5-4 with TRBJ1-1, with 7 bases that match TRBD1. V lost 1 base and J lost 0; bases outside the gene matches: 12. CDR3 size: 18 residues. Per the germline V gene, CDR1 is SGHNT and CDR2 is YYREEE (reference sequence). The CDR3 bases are TGTGCCAGCAGCTTGCCCAACAGGGGCCCTCGCATGAACACTGAAGCTTTCTTT. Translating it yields CASSLPNRGPRMNTEAFF.

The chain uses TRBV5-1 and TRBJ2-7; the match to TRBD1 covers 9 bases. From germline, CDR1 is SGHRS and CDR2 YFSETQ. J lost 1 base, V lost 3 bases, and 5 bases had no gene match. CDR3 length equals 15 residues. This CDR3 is CASSSGTGWSYEQYF. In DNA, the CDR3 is TGCGCCAGCAGCTCCGGGACAGGGTGGTCCTACGAGCAGTACTTC.

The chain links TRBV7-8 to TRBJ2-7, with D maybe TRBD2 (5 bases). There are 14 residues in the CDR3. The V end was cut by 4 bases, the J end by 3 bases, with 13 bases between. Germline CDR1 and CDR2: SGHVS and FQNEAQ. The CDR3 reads CASSSGNSHYEQYF. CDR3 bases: TGTGCCAGCAGCTCGGGGAACTCTCACTACGAGCAGTACTTC. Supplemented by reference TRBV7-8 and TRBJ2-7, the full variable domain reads GAGVSQSPRYKVAKRGQDVALRCDPISGHVSLFWYQQALGQGPEFLTYFQNEAQLDKSGLPSDRFFAERPEGSVSTLKIQRTQQEDSAVYLCASSSGNSHYEQYFGPGTRLTVT.

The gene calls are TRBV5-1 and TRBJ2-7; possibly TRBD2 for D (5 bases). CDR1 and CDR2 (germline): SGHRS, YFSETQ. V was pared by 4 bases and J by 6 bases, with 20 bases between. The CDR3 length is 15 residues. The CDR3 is CASSPGLPTRGEQYF. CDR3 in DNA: TGCGCCAGCAGCCCGGGATTACCCACCCGGGGCGAGCAGTACTTC.

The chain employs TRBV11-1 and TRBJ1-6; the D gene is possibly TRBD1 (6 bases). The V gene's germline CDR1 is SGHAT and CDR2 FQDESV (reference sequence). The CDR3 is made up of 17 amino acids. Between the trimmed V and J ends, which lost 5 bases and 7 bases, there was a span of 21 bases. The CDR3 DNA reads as TGTGCCAGCAGCGGCCCGCGGGGGGCGAATAGGAATTCACCCCTCCACTTT. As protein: CASSGPRGANRNSPLHF.

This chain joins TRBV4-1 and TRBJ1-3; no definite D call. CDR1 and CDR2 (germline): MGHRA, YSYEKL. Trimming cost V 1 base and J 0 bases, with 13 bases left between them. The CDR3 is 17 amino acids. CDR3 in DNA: TGCGCCAGCAGCCAAGGACCTACAGTGGGCTCTGGAAACACCATATATTTT. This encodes CASSQGPTVGSGNTIYF.

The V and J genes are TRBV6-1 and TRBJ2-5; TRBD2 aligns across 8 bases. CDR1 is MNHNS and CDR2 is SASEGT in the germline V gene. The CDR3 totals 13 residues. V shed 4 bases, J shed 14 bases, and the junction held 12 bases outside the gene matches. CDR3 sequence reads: CASSAERGRLIYF. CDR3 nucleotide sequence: TGTGCCAGCAGTGCCGAGCGGGGGCGGTTAATTTACTTC.

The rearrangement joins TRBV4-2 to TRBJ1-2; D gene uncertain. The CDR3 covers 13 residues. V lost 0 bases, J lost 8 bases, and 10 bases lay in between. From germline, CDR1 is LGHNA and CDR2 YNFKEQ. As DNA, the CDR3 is TGTGCCAGCAGCCAAGAAGAGGCCGCCGGCTACACCTTC. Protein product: CASSQEEAAGYTF.

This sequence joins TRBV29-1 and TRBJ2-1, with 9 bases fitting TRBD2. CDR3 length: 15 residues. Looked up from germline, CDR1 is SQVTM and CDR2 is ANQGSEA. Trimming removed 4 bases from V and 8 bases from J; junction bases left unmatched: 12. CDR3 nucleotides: TGCAGCGTTGGGGATAGCGGGAGCCATTTCTATGAGCAGTTCTTC. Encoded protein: CSVGDSGSHFYEQFF.

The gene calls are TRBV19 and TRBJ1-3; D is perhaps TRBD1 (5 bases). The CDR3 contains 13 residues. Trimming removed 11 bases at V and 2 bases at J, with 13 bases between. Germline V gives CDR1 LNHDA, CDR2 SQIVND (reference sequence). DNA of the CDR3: TGTGCCGCTAGAGCGGGGGCTGGAAACACCATATATTTT. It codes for CAARAGAGNTIYF.

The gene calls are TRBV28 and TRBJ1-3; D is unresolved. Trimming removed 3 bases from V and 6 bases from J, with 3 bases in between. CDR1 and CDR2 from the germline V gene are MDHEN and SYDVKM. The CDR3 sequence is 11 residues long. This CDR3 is CASSLANTIYF. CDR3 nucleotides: TGTGCCAGCAGTTTGGCAAACACCATATATTTT.

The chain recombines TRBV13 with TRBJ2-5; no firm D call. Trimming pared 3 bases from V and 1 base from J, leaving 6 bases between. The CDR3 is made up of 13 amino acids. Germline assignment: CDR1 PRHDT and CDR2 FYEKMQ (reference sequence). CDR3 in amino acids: CASSFGFQETQYF. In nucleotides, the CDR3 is TGTGCCAGCAGCTTCGGGTTCCAAGAGACCCAGTACTTC. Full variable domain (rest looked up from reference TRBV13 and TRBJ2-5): AAGVIQSPRHLIKEKRETATLKCYPIPRHDTVYWYQQGPGQDPQFLISFYEKMQSDKGSIPDRFSAQQFSDYHSELNMSSLELGDSALYFCASSFGFQETQYFGPGTRLLVL.

Written as DNA, the CDR3 is TGTGCCAGCAGCTGGGGTACAAGGACAGTCCTCGACGAGCAGTACTTC. Protein: CASSWGTRTVLDEQYF. The gene calls are TRBV5-6 and TRBJ2-7; D possibly corresponds to TRBD1 (6 bases). Trimming cost V 3 bases and J 5 bases, with 21 bases left between them. This CDR3 contains 16 residues. Looked up from germline, CDR1 is SGHDT and CDR2 is YYEEEE.

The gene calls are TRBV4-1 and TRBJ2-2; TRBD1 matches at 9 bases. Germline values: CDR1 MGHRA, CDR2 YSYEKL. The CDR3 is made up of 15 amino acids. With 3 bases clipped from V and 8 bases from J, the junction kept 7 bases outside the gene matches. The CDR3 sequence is CASSQGDRAWGELFF. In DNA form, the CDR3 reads TGCGCCAGCAGCCAGGGGGACAGGGCTTGGGGGGAGCTGTTTTTT.

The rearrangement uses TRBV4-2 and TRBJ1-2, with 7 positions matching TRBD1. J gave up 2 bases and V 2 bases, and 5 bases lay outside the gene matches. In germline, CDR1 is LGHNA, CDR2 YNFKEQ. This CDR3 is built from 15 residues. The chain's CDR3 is CASSQPDRDNYGYTF. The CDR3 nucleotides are TGTGCCAGCAGCCAACCAGACAGGGACAACTATGGCTACACCTTC.

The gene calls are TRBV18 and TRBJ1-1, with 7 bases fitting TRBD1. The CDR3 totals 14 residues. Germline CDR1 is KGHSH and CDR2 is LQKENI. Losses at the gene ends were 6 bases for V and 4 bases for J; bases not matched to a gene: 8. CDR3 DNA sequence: TGTGCCAGCTCGACCATACAGGGGCCCACTGAAGCTTTCTTT. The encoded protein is CASSTIQGPTEAFF. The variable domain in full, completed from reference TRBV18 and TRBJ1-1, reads NAGVMQNPRHLVRRRGQEARLRCSPMKGHSHVYWYRQLPEEGLKFMVYLQKENIIDESGMPKERFSAEFPKEGPSILRIQQVVRGDSAAYFCASSTIQGPTEAFFGQGTRLTVV.

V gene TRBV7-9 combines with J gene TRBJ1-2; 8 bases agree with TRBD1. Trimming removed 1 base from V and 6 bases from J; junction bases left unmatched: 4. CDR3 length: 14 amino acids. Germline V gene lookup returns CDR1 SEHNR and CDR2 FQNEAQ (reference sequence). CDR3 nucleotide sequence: TGTGCCAGCAGCTTAGGGACAGGGCGTCATGGCTACACCTTC. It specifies CASSLGTGRHGYTF.

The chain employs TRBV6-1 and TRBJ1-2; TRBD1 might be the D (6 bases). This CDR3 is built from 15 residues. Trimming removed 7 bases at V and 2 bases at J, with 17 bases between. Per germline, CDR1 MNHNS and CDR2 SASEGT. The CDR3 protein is CASTLTGSKNYGYTF. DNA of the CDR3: TGTGCCAGCACCCTAACAGGGTCAAAGAACTATGGCTACACCTTC.

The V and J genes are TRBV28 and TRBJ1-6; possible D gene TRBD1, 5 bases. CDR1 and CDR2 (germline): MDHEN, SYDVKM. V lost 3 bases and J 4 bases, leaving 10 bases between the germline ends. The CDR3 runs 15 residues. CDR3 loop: CASSFVDRYNSPLHF. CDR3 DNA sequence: TGTGCCAGCAGTTTCGTTGACAGATATAATTCACCCCTCCACTTT.

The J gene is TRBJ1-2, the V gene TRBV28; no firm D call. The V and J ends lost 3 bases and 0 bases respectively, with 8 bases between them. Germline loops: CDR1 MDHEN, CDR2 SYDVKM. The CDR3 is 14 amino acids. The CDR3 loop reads CASSLEGPNYGYTF. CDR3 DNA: TGTGCCAGCAGTTTGGAGGGCCCTAACTATGGCTACACCTTC.